This T cell receptor beta chain was recovered during a study of cytomegalovirus exposure and HLA in healthy donors. General study points: Later analysis demonstrated an association between a missense DCLRE1C variant and TCR beta V- and J-gene trimming. Common viral pathogens (according to a later analysis) appeared linked to several of the most significant clusters. Exclusion as indistinguishable affected some V segments, including TRBV6-2 and TRBV6-3.

Concerning this clone itself: The antigen is undetermined.

Use of 60 Vbeta and 13 Jbeta primers characterized the PCR. Clones were read by immunoSEQ multiplex PCR, and TCRdb kept only the in-frame ones, dropping some. The table includes under 100,000 clones, 81% detected once. V lost 7 bases and J lost 4, with 8 bases in between. CDR1 MNHNY and CDR2 SVGAGI come from the germline V gene (reference sequence). The CDR3 loop spans 12 amino acids. V and J are TRBV6-6 and TRBJ1-5; D may be TRBD1 (5 bases). The sequence was collected from a woman in her 70s in good health and CMV-seropositive. Sequencing was performed on PBMCs. The CDR3 region is CASTQGNQPQHF. The CDR3 DNA reads TGTGCCAGCACCCAGGGAAATCAGCCCCAGCATTTT.